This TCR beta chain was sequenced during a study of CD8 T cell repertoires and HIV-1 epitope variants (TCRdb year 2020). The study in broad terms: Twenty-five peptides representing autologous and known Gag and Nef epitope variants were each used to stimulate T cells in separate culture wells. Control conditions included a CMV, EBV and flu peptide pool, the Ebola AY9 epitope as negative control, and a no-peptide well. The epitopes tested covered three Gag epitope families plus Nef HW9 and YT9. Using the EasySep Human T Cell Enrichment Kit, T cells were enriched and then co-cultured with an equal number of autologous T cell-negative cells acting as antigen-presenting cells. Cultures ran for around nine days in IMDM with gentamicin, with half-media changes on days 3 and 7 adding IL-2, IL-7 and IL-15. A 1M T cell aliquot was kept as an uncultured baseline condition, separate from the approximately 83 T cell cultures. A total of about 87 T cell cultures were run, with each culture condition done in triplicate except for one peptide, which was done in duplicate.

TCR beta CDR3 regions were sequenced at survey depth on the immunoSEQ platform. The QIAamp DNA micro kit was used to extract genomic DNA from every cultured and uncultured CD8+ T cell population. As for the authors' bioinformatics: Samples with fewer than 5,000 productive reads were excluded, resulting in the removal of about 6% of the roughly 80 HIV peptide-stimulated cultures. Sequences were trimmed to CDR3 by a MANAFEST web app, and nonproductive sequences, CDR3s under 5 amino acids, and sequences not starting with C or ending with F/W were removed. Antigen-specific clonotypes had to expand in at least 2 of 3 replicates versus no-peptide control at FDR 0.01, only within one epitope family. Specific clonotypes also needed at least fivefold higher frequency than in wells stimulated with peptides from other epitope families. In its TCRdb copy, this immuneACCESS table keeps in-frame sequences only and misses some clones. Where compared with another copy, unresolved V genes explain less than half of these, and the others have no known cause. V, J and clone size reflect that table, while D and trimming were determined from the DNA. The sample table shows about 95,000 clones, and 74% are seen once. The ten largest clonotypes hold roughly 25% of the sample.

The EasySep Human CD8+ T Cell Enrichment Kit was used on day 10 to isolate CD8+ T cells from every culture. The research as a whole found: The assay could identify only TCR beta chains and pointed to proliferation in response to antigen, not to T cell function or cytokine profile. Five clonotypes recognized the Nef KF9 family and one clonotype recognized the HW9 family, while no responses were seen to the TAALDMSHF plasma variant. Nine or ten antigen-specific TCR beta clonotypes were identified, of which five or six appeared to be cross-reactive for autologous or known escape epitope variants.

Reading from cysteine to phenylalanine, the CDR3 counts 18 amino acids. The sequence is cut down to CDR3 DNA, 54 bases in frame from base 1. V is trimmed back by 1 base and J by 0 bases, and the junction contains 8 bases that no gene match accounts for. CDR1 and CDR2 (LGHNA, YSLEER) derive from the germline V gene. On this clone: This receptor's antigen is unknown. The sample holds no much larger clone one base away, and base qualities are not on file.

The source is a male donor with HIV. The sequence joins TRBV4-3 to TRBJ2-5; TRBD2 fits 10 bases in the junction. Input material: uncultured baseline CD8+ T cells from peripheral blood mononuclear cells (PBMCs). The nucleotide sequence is TGCGCCAGCAGCCAAGGGTCCAGCGGGGGGGGTTACCAAGAGACCCAGTACTTC. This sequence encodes CASSQGSSGGGYQETQYF.